Shown below are 18 T cell receptor beta chains from a single sample sequenced in a study of blood T cell repertoires in COVID-19. Assay: immunoSEQ multiplex PCR; the TCRdb copy retains only in-frame clones and omits some. The sample consists of approximately 500,000 clones, 70% to 90% of them appearing once. Sequencing used peripheral blood. The receptors originated from a human donor in a cohort sampled during active COVID-19.

The CDR3 here is CASSHPSDSGNYEQYF. The CDR3 DNA is TGTGCCAGCAGCCACCCATCAGATTCAGGTAACTACGAGCAGTACTTC. This chain joins TRBV7-9 and TRBJ2-7; D uncertain. CDR3 length: 16 residues. V was clipped by 5 bases and J by 3 bases, with 20 bases between them. CDR1 and CDR2 (germline): SEHNR, FQNEAQ (reference sequence).

This sequence joins TRBV5-5 and TRBJ2-2; TRBD2 aligns across 8 bases. The length of the CDR3 is 15 residues. With V trimmed by 2 bases and J by 1 base, 1 base remained unmatched. Germline V lookup: CDR1 SGHKS, CDR2 YYEKEE (reference sequence). The CDR3, as DNA: TGTGCCAGCAGCTTCCTAGCGGGGAACACCGGGGAGCTGTTTTTT. It encodes CASSFLAGNTGELFF.

The chain carries TRBV7-6 and TRBJ2-3, with TRBD2 matching over 9 bases. There are 15 residues in the CDR3. V gave up 1 base and J gave up 3 bases; unmatched junction bases: 2. Germline CDR1 SGHVS, CDR2 FNYEAQ. The CDR3 spells CASSLGTSETDTQYF. The DNA of the CDR3 is TGTGCCAGCAGCTTAGGGACTAGCGAGACAGATACGCAGTATTTT.

J is TRBJ1-5 and V is TRBV4-2; TRBD1 aligns across 7 bases. With V trimmed by 3 bases and J by 5 bases, 7 bases remained unmatched. The CDR3 is 15 residues long. The germline CDR1 and CDR2 sequences are LGHNA and YNFKEQ. CDR3 DNA: TGTGCCAGCAGCCAGGCCGGGACAGAGGATCAGCCCCAGCATTTT. Residues: CASSQAGTEDQPQHF.

This chain links TRBV15 with TRBJ2-1, with D maybe TRBD2 (6 bases). Germline V gene sequence: CDR1 LNHNV, CDR2 YYDKDF (reference sequence). There are 15 residues in the CDR3. V lost 3 bases and J 7 bases, leaving 16 bases between the germline ends. As DNA, the CDR3 is TGTGCCACCAGCAGGCCCGGGACTCCCCAAAATGAGCAGTTCTTC. The encoded protein is CATSRPGTPQNEQFF.

This clone has a single count. The rearrangement links TRBV5-4 to TRBJ2-1; 9 bases agree with TRBD2. The J segment lost 5 bases and the V segment lost 10 bases, leaving 7 bases of the junction unmatched. Germline V gives CDR1 SGHNT, CDR2 YYREEE (reference sequence). The CDR3 covers 13 residues. The chain's CDR3 is CAERLAGHNEQFF. The DNA for the CDR3 is TGTGCCGAGCGGCTAGCGGGACACAATGAGCAGTTCTTC.

This chain links TRBV12-3 or TRBV12-4 with TRBJ2-3; D ambiguous. Trimming took off 3 bases at V and 7 bases at J, with 5 bases between the two ends. The CDR3 is made up of 11 amino acids. Here the CDR3 reads CASSFRYTQYF. The CDR3 DNA sequence: TGTGCCAGCAGTTTCAGGTATACGCAGTATTTT.

V and J are TRBV4-3 and TRBJ2-3, with 10 bases lining up with TRBD1. Germline CDR1 LGHNA, CDR2 YSLEER. Trimming took 0 bases from V and 1 from J; bases not matched to a gene: 4. The CDR3 is 17 amino acids. CDR3 protein: CASSQDPGTGGTDTQYF. The CDR3 bases are TGCGCCAGCAGCCAAGATCCAGGGACAGGGGGCACAGATACGCAGTATTTT.

V and J are TRBV15 and TRBJ2-6; maybe TRBD1 (5 bases). Trimming took off 0 bases at V and 2 bases at J, with 8 bases between the two ends. Germline lookup yields CDR1 LNHNV and CDR2 YYDKDF (reference sequence). The CDR3 runs 16 residues. CDR3 in amino acids: CATSRDRGTGANVLTF. The CDR3 bases are TGTGCCACCAGCAGAGATAGGGGTACTGGGGCCAACGTCCTGACTTTC.

The V and J genes are TRBV30 and TRBJ2-5, with D perhaps TRBD1 (6 bases). Trimming left V 2 bases short and J 2 bases short, with 12 bases between. This CDR3 region has 14 residues. Germline CDR1 GTSNPN, CDR2 SVGIG (reference sequence). In nucleotides, the CDR3 is TGTGCCTGGAGTAGAACAGGGTCACAAGAGACCCAGTACTTC. Translation gives CAWSRTGSQETQYF.

V and J are TRBV27 and TRBJ2-6; the D gene is possibly TRBD2 (6 bases). The CDR3 is made up of 17 amino acids. V lost 7 bases to trimming and J lost 8 bases, with 24 bases between them. Germline V gives CDR1 MNHEY, CDR2 SMNVEV (reference sequence). CDR3 sequence: CASNPLGPGEDPNVLTF. Written as DNA, the CDR3 is TGTGCCAGCAACCCCCTGGGACCGGGAGAAGATCCCAACGTCCTGACTTTC.

The genes are TRBV2 and TRBJ2-2; 9 bases fit TRBD2. The CDR3 runs to 18 residues. Germline V CDR1 and CDR2: SNHLY, FYNNEI. The ends lost 8 bases at V and 3 bases at J; junction bases unmatched: 16. CDR3 residues: CASPGTPLAGEHTGELFF. For the CDR3, the DNA is TGTGCCAGCCCCGGGACACCTTTAGCGGGAGAGCACACCGGGGAGCTGTTTTTT.

J is TRBJ2-7 and V is TRBV30; 10 nucleotides line up with TRBD1. V dropped 5 bases and J dropped 0; count of bases not matched to a gene: 4. Looked up from germline, CDR1 is GTSNPN and CDR2 is SVGIG (reference sequence). The CDR3 has 14 residues. The CDR3 spells CAWGRDRGSYEQYF. CDR3 DNA sequence: TGTGCCTGGGGTCGGGACAGGGGCTCCTACGAGCAGTACTTC.

In its sample, this clone was seen once. The chain is built from TRBV27 and TRBJ1-2; 8 bases map to TRBD1. Per the germline V gene, CDR1 is MNHEY and CDR2 is SMNVEV (reference sequence). Trimming removed 6 bases from V and 4 bases from J; junction bases left unmatched: 10. The CDR3 is 15 amino acids. DNA for the CDR3: TGTGCCAGCAGATCCCCAGGGGGCGGTGGCTATGGCTACACCTTC. It yields the protein CASRSPGGGGYGYTF.

This chain connects TRBV28 to TRBJ2-5; 7 nucleotides agree with TRBD2. The germline V gene encodes CDR1 MDHEN and CDR2 SYDVKM. This CDR3 has 15 residues. Germline trimming cut 5 bases from V and 5 bases from J; bases unmatched to any gene: 11. In DNA form, the CDR3 reads TGTGCCAGCAGTCTCCCGGGGGGAAGGAGGGAGACCCAGTACTTC. Encoded protein: CASSLPGGRRETQYF.

The chain joins TRBV14 to TRBJ2-2; 7 bases fit TRBD2. Germline V gene sequence: CDR1 SGHDN, CDR2 FVKESK. V lost 5 bases, J lost 6 bases, and 18 bases stayed unmatched. The CDR3 is 18 residues long. The CDR3 bases are TGTGCCAGCAGCGAAGCCCGCGGGGGAGGGCCCCGACCCGGGGAGCTGTTTTTT. It encodes CASSEARGGGPRPGELFF.

This clone has a handful of counts. The chain couples TRBV3-1 (or the pseudogene TRBV3-2) to TRBJ2-3, with 7 bases aligning to TRBD1. The junction had 5 bases not matched to a gene; V was cut back by 4 bases and J by 1 base. The CDR3 extends over 15 amino acids. Looked up from germline, CDR1 is LGHDT and CDR2 is YNNKEL (reference sequence). The CDR3 spells CASSRDDRGTDTQYF. CDR3 in DNA: TGTGCCAGCAGCCGAGATGACAGGGGCACAGATACGCAGTATTTT.

V usage is TRBV5-1 and J usage is TRBJ2-1; D gene ambiguous. V was cut by 2 bases and J by 8 bases, with 14 bases left in between. The germline V gene has CDR1 SGHRS and CDR2 YFSETQ. The CDR3 covers 14 residues. CDR3 sequence: CASSFFSLSYEQFF. CDR3 DNA sequence: TGCGCCAGCAGCTTTTTTTCCTTGTCGTATGAGCAGTTCTTC.